One sample yielded the 17 T cell receptor beta chains listed below, sequenced in a study of blood T cell repertoires in COVID-19. Only in-frame clones appear in the TCRdb table, and some are missing; sequencing was by immunoSEQ multiplex PCR. The sample holds hundreds of thousands of clones, 80% to 90% seen once. The sequenced sample consisted of PBMCs or T cells enriched from blood (not recorded which). The receptor source for this set is a woman aged 45-65 years in a cohort exposed to, infected with or recovered from COVID-19 (not recorded which).

CDR3 loop: CASSLGRGYSNQPQHF. CDR3 in DNA: TGTGCCAGCAGCTTAGGCAGGGGATATAGCAATCAGCCCCAGCATTTT. The J gene is TRBJ1-5, the V gene TRBV7-6; a weak D match, TRBD1 (6 bases). Trimming took 1 base from V and 0 from J, leaving 10 bases between them. This CDR3 has 16 residues. Germline V gene lookup returns CDR1 SGHVS and CDR2 FNYEAQ.

The rearrangement links TRBV4-1 to TRBJ2-7; 11 positions agree with TRBD2. This CDR3 is built from 16 residues. Per germline, CDR1 MGHRA and CDR2 YSYEKL. The V segment lost 1 base and the J segment 6 bases; nucleotides outside the gene matches: 8. CDR3 protein: CASSQALLAGGSEQYF. The CDR3 DNA sequence: TGCGCCAGCAGCCAAGCACTCCTAGCGGGGGGATCCGAGCAGTACTTC.

CDR3 nucleotides: TGTGCCAGTACCACCGGGACAGGGGTATCGGCTAATGAAAAACTGTTTTTT. It codes for CASTTGTGVSANEKLFF. This chain connects TRBV19 to TRBJ1-4; TRBD1 matches 10 bases. With 7 bases clipped from V and 3 bases from J, the junction kept 11 bases outside the gene matches. The CDR3 extends over 17 amino acids. The germline V gene has CDR1 LNHDA and CDR2 SQIVND (reference sequence).

The genes are TRBV28 and TRBJ1-1; D is possibly TRBD1 (6 bases). This CDR3 region has 12 residues. Per germline, CDR1 MDHEN and CDR2 SYDVKM. The ends were cut back, 4 bases at V and 5 bases at J, with 8 bases in the middle. The CDR3 bases are TGTGCCAGCAGTTGGGGGCGGACTGAAGCTTTCTTT. Its protein product is CASSWGRTEAFF.

The genes are TRBV7-3 and TRBJ1-2; D is possibly TRBD1 (6 bases). The CDR3 is made up of 13 amino acids. CDR1 and CDR2 (germline): SGHTA, FQGTGA. V lost 5 bases and J lost 8, with 15 bases in between. As DNA, the CDR3 is TGTGCCAGCAGCCCAGGGGCAGGTGACGGCTACACCTTC. The encoded protein is CASSPGAGDGYTF. Using reference TRBV7-3 and TRBJ1-2 for the parts outside the CDR3, the full variable domain is GAGVSQTPSNKVTEKGKYVELRCDPISGHTALYWYRQSLGQGPEFLIYFQGTGAADDSGLPNDRFFAVRPEGSVSTLKIQRTERGDSAVYLCASSPGAGDGYTFGSGTRLTVV.

In its sample, this clone was seen once. The chain joins TRBV5-1 to TRBJ1-2; no definite D call. CDR3 length equals 15 residues. Germline CDR1 reads SGHRS; CDR2 reads YFSETQ. Deletions cut 0 bases from V and 2 bases from J, with 11 bases between. CDR3 sequence (DNA): TGCGCCAGCAGCTTGGTTGAGGGCAGCAACTATGGCTACACCTTC. Its translation: CASSLVEGSNYGYTF.

The gene calls are TRBV19 and TRBJ1-1; 9 bases agree with TRBD1. V lost 9 bases to trimming and J lost 5 bases; unmatched junction nucleotides: 13. The CDR3 sequence is 15 residues long. Germline V gives CDR1 LNHDA, CDR2 SQIVND (reference sequence). The CDR3 here is CASHLRQGVGTEAFF. Written as DNA, the CDR3 is TGTGCCAGCCACCTCCGACAGGGGGTAGGAACTGAAGCTTTCTTT.

This clone was recorded only once. The V and J genes are TRBV30 and TRBJ2-1; 10 bases match TRBD2. The trim removed 2 bases at V and 6 bases at J, leaving 1 base unmatched. Germline V CDR1 and CDR2: GTSNPN, SVGIG (reference sequence). This CDR3 has 13 residues. CDR3 DNA sequence: TGTGCCTGGAGTTCTAGCGGGGGCAATGAGCAGTTCTTC. Amino acids: CAWSSSGGNEQFF.

The CDR3 DNA sequence: TGTGCCAGCAGCCGCAGGTCCGGGGAGCTGTTTTTT. It specifies CASSRRSGELFF. This chain links TRBV5-6 with TRBJ2-2; D ambiguous. Per germline, CDR1 SGHDT and CDR2 YYEEEE. The CDR3 extends over 12 amino acids. V lost 4 bases and J lost 6, with 7 bases in between.

The chain employs TRBV24-1 and TRBJ1-2; D possibly corresponds to TRBD1 (6 bases). Looked up from germline, CDR1 is KGHDR and CDR2 is SFDVKD. This CDR3 comprises 17 residues. Trimming took off 1 base at V and 4 bases at J, with 18 bases between the two ends. The DNA for the CDR3 is TGTGCCACCAGTGATTTCCGGGACACCTTAGGCGGCTATGGCTACACCTTC. It specifies CATSDFRDTLGGYGYTF.

This clone was seen a single time. This chain links TRBV5-1 with TRBJ1-4, with 7 bases identical to TRBD1. The V gene end was trimmed by 2 bases and the J gene end by 4 bases; junction bases not matched to a gene: 11. This CDR3 comprises 17 residues. Looked up from germline, CDR1 is SGHRS and CDR2 is YFSETQ. CDR3 protein: CASSFRQGLIGNEKLFF. CDR3 DNA sequence: TGCGCCAGCAGCTTTAGACAGGGACTCATCGGTAATGAAAAACTGTTTTTT.

J is TRBJ2-5 and V is TRBV6-1, with D perhaps TRBD1 (5 bases). CDR3 length equals 14 residues. The V gene lost 0 bases and the J gene lost 9 bases, with 14 bases spanning the gap. The germline V gene has CDR1 MNHNS and CDR2 SASEGT. This CDR3 reads CASSEAVGALSQYF. As DNA, the CDR3 is TGTGCCAGCAGTGAAGCAGTAGGGGCCCTTTCCCAGTACTTC.

The V gene is TRBV28, the J gene TRBJ1-2; no clear D. Germline V gene lookup returns CDR1 MDHEN and CDR2 SYDVKM. The V and J ends lost 3 bases and 1 base respectively, with 9 bases between them. CDR3 size: 14 residues. This CDR3 reads CASSLVRGNYGYTF. The CDR3 region has the DNA TGTGCCAGCAGTTTGGTCCGGGGTAACTATGGCTACACCTTC.

This clone showed up just once. The V call is TRBV19, the J call TRBJ1-6; the match to TRBD1 covers 11 bases. Trimming removed 5 bases from V and 9 bases from J; junction bases left unmatched: 6. From germline, CDR1 is LNHDA and CDR2 SQIVND (reference sequence). The CDR3 totals 15 residues. The CDR3 region has the DNA TGTGCCAGTAGTTCTGGACAGGGGGCGGTTTCACCCCTCCACTTT. Translated: CASSSGQGAVSPLHF.

This chain links TRBV7-8 with TRBJ2-3; the D is unclear. The CDR3 is 13 amino acids. Germline V gene sequence: CDR1 SGHVS, CDR2 FQNEAQ. Trimming took 3 bases from V and 5 from J, leaving 9 bases between them. The CDR3 sequence: CASSFRSGDTQYF. Written as DNA, the CDR3 is TGTGCCAGCAGCTTTCGATCGGGAGATACGCAGTATTTT.

J is TRBJ1-5 and V is TRBV7-8; D uncertain. The V and J ends lost 2 bases and 4 bases respectively, with 3 bases between them. The CDR3 loop spans 12 amino acids. The V gene's germline CDR1 is SGHVS and CDR2 FQNEAQ. CDR3 bases: TGTGCCAGCAGCTTATTAAATCAGCCCCAGCATTTT. Translating it yields CASSLLNQPQHF. The full variable domain, rest sourced from reference TRBV7-8 and TRBJ1-5, is GAGVSQSPRYKVAKRGQDVALRCDPISGHVSLFWYQQALGQGPEFLTYFQNEAQLDKSGLPSDRFFAERPEGSVSTLKIQRTQQEDSAVYLCASSLLNQPQHFGDGTRLSIL.

The CDR3 reads CASGLDYKSEAFF. DNA for the CDR3: TGTGCTAGTGGCCTAGATTACAAGTCTGAAGCTTTCTTT. V and J are TRBV12-5 and TRBJ1-1; D unclear. This CDR3 comprises 13 residues. Germline V gene lookup returns CDR1 LGHNT and CDR2 FRNRAP. Trimming removed 6 bases from V and 6 bases from J, with 14 bases in between.